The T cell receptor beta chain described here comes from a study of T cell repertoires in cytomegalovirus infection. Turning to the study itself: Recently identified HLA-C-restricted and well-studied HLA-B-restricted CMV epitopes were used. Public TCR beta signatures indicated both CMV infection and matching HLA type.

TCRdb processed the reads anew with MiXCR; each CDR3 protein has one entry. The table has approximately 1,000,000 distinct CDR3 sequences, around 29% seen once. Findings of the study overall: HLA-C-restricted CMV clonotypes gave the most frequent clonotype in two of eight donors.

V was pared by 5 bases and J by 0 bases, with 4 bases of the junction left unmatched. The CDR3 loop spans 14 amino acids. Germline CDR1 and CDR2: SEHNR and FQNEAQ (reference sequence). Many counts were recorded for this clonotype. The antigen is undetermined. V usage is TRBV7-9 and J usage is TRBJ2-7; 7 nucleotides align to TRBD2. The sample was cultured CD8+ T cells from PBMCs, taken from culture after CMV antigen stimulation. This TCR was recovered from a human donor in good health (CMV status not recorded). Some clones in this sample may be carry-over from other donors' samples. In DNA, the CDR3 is TGTGCCAGCAGCCCTGGGGACTACTCCTACGAGCAGTACTTC. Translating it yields CASSPGDYSYEQYF.